Following are 15 T cell receptor beta chains from one sample sequenced in a study of T cell repertoires in cytomegalovirus infection. TCRdb processed the reads anew with MiXCR; each CDR3 protein has one entry. The sample consists of around 500,000 distinct CDR3 sequences, about 42% of them appearing once. These receptors' targets are unknown. This sample comprised cultured PBMCs, obtained from culture after CMV antigen stimulation. The receptor set was obtained from a human donor in good health (CMV status not recorded). Some clones in this sample may be carry-over from other donors' samples.

The V call is TRBV7-2, the J call TRBJ2-1; 9 positions agree with TRBD2. With 8 bases clipped from V and 10 bases from J, the junction kept 15 bases outside the gene matches. This CDR3 is 15 amino acids long. CDR1 SGHTA and CDR2 FQGNSA come from the germline V gene. The CDR3 nucleotides read TGTGCCAGCCGGGGGGCGGGAGGGCCGTTCTTAGAGCAGTTCTTC. Its protein product is CASRGAGGPFLEQFF.

The chain carries TRBV11-2 and TRBJ1-1; D perhaps matches TRBD1 (6 bases). V was clipped by 3 bases and J by 1 base, with 12 bases between them. The CDR3 spans 15 residues. From germline, CDR1 is SGHAT and CDR2 FQNNGV. CDR3: CASSLTGWKNTEAFF. Here the CDR3 DNA reads TGTGCCAGCAGCTTGACAGGATGGAAGAACACTGAAGCTTTCTTT.

CDR3 region: CSAPPYNGRGEQYF. The CDR3 DNA reads as TGCAGTGCTCCCCCTTACAACGGACGAGGCGAGCAGTACTTC. The chain joins TRBV20-1 to TRBJ2-7; D is unclear. CDR3 size: 14 residues. V was cut by 5 bases and J by 6 bases, with 20 bases left in between. In germline, CDR1 is DFQATT, CDR2 SNEGSKA (reference sequence).

The chain uses TRBV2 and TRBJ1-6, with 7 bases matching TRBD1. Germline values: CDR1 SNHLY, CDR2 FYNNEI. J was trimmed by 7 bases and V by 3 bases; bases with no gene match: 3. The CDR3 runs to 14 residues. The CDR3 bases are TGTGCCAGCAGTGAGGACAGGCGGAATTCACCCCTCCACTTT. Protein product: CASSEDRRNSPLHF.

The chain uses TRBV5-4 and TRBJ2-3; 11 bases map to TRBD2. Germline V gene lookup returns CDR1 SGHNT and CDR2 YYREEE (reference sequence). With 2 bases clipped from V and 4 bases from J, the junction kept 6 bases outside the gene matches. The CDR3 length is 16 residues. The CDR3 coding sequence is TGTGCCAGCAGCTTCCGACTAGCGGGAACCTCAGATACGCAGTATTTT. Translation: CASSFRLAGTSDTQYF.

The chain uses TRBV7-2 and TRBJ1-2; D is possibly TRBD1 (6 bases). Germline CDR1 reads SGHTA; CDR2 reads FQGNSA. Trimming stripped 5 bases from V and 6 bases from J, with 13 bases between. The CDR3 is made up of 13 amino acids. As DNA, the CDR3 is TGTGCCAGCAGCCGAACAGGGTTGAATGGCTACACCTTC. Translated: CASSRTGLNGYTF.

The chain has TRBV6-2 or TRBV6-3 and TRBJ1-2, with 7 bases lining up with TRBD1. The trim removed 8 bases at V and 8 bases at J, leaving 8 bases unmatched. Germline V gene data show CDR1 as MNHEY and CDR2 as SVGEGT. The CDR3 is 12 residues long. The CDR3 protein is CASAPGQFGYTF. CDR3 in DNA: TGTGCCAGCGCACCGGGACAGTTCGGCTACACCTTC.

The rearrangement links TRBV11-2 to TRBJ2-7, with D possibly being TRBD1 (6 bases). With 1 base removed from V and 0 bases from J, the gap between germline ends came to 16 bases. Germline CDR1 SGHAT, CDR2 FQNNGV. This CDR3 comprises 17 residues. This CDR3 reads CASSLGAWGPTSYEQYF. CDR3 DNA sequence: TGTGCCAGCAGCTTAGGGGCGTGGGGGCCTACCTCCTACGAGCAGTACTTC.

This clonotype has more than one count but fewer than ten. V is TRBV12-5 and J is TRBJ2-1, with D perhaps given as TRBD1 or TRBD2 (6 bases each). V lost 0 bases and J lost 2, with 14 bases in between. The CDR3 consists of 17 residues. Germline V lookup: CDR1 LGHNT, CDR2 FRNRAP. CDR3 in amino acids: CASGLVSGAITYNEQFF. The CDR3 coding sequence is TGTGCTAGTGGTTTGGTTTCGGGGGCCATCACCTACAATGAGCAGTTCTTC.

In this sample, this clonotype turned up a few times. The genes are TRBV7-9 and TRBJ2-7, with D perhaps being TRBD1 or TRBD2 (6 bases each). The germline V and J ends were trimmed by 5 bases and 5 bases, with 22 bases remaining between them. This CDR3 comprises 16 residues. Germline assignment: CDR1 SEHNR and CDR2 FQNEAQ (reference sequence). CDR3 region: CASSHGLAGEVDEQYF. CDR3 in DNA: TGTGCCAGCAGCCATGGATTGGCAGGGGAGGTGGACGAGCAGTACTTC.

The rearrangement joins TRBV27 to TRBJ1-5; possible D gene TRBD1, 6 bases. Trimming shortened V by 3 bases and J by 2 bases, and 14 bases separated the two germline ends. The CDR3 has 16 amino acids. Germline CDR1 and CDR2: MNHEY and SMNVEV (reference sequence). Here the CDR3 reads CASSLGGGRGNQPQHF. The CDR3 bases are TGTGCCAGCAGTTTGGGGGGCGGGAGGGGCAATCAGCCCCAGCATTTT.

This clonotype occurred once. The chain carries TRBV20-1 and TRBJ2-1; no reliable D call. Germline V gene data show CDR1 as DFQATT and CDR2 as SNEGSKA (reference sequence). This CDR3 has 14 amino acids. The V and J ends lost 3 bases and 4 bases respectively, with 13 bases between them. CDR3 sequence (DNA): TGCAGTGCTAGTGCCGGGCAACTATACAATGAGCAGTTCTTC. As protein: CSASAGQLYNEQFF.

The rearrangement links TRBV6-1 to TRBJ2-7, with a weak D call TRBD2 (6 bases). In germline, CDR1 is MNHNS, CDR2 SASEGT. The V end was cut by 0 bases, the J end by 3 bases, with 18 bases between. The CDR3 loop spans 17 amino acids. CDR3 in amino acids: CASSEAGGQGGYYEQYF. In nucleotides, the CDR3 is TGTGCCAGCAGTGAAGCAGGTGGGCAGGGAGGTTACTACGAGCAGTACTTC.

The chain combines TRBV7-4 with TRBJ2-7; a weak D match, TRBD2 (6 bases). Trimming pared 3 bases from V and 2 bases from J, leaving 14 bases between. The CDR3 is 15 amino acids. In germline, CDR1 is SGHVT, CDR2 SQSDAQ. CDR3 loop: CASSFFSGLTYEQYF. In DNA form, the CDR3 reads TGTGCCAGCAGCTTCTTCAGCGGGCTTACCTACGAGCAGTACTTC.

On this clonotype: Because it lacks the conserved phenylalanine or tryptophan at the end, this CDR3 is likely a read error. V gene TRBV5-6 combines with J gene TRBJ2-7, with TRBD2 matching over 9 bases. Trimming at V came to 2 bases and at J to 0 bases, leaving 0 bases not matched to a gene. The V gene's germline CDR1 is SGHDT and CDR2 YYEEEE. CDR3 length equals 14 residues. This CDR3 reads CASSLAGGSYEQYS. CDR3 DNA: TGTGCCAGCAGCTTAGCGGGAGGCTCCTACGAGCAGTACTCC.